The 16 T cell receptor beta chains presented below share a single source sample, sequenced in a study of shared T cell receptors in the human thymus. Here immunoSEQ multiplex PCR was the method, and the copy in TCRdb shows in-frame clones only, minus some. The sample gives about 710,000 clones, around 87% of which show up once; 0.0094% is in the top ten. The data were also submitted as part of a second study, on human thymus T cells.

The sequenced sample was thymocytes. These receptors were collected from a boy under three years old with a congenital heart defect.

This chain connects TRBV5-5 to TRBJ2-2, with 8 bases fitting TRBD2. In germline, CDR1 is SGHKS, CDR2 YYEKEE (reference sequence). J was trimmed by 4 bases and V by 1 base; bases with no gene match: 6. The length of the CDR3 is 16 residues. The CDR3 sequence is CASSLRVAGSTGELFF. The CDR3 coding sequence is TGTGCCAGCAGCTTGAGGGTAGCGGGGAGCACCGGGGAGCTGTTTTTT.

The rearrangement joins TRBV6-5 to TRBJ2-1, with D maybe TRBD2 (6 bases). V was pared by 6 bases and J by 0 bases, with 12 bases between. The CDR3 loop spans 15 amino acids. Looked up from germline, CDR1 is MNHEY and CDR2 is SVGAGI. CDR3 nucleotides: TGTGCCAGCAGCCCCGAGGGACTCTCCTACAATGAGCAGTTCTTC. It translates to CASSPEGLSYNEQFF.

The genes are TRBV29-1 and TRBJ2-3, with D maybe TRBD1 (5 bases). Between the trimmed V and J ends, which lost 3 bases and 0 bases, there was a span of 22 bases. The CDR3 covers 18 residues. The germline CDR1 and CDR2 sequences are SQVTM and ANQGSEA. CDR3 DNA: TGCAGCGTTGAGGTACCAGGGTCGCCCTCTCCTAGCACAGATACGCAGTATTTT. It is translated as CSVEVPGSPSPSTDTQYF.

This clone has only a few counts. Within the sample, other DNA sequences also encode this same CDR3. The chain recombines TRBV4-1 with TRBJ2-2; a possible D gene is TRBD2 (6 bases). The germline V gene has CDR1 MGHRA and CDR2 YSYEKL. The CDR3 totals 17 residues. With 2 bases removed from V and 5 bases from J, the gap between germline ends came to 18 bases. The CDR3 spells CASSQTRRGEWTGELFF. DNA for the CDR3: TGCGCCAGCAGCCAAACACGGAGGGGCGAATGGACCGGGGAGCTGTTTTTT.

V and J are TRBV27 and TRBJ2-7, with TRBD1 matching over 7 bases. The CDR3 is 16 amino acids. The V gene's germline CDR1 is MNHEY and CDR2 SMNVEV (reference sequence). V gave up 2 bases and J gave up 4 bases; unmatched junction bases: 11. The CDR3 sequence is CASSLRIRGQLYEQYF. Here the CDR3 DNA reads TGTGCCAGCAGTTTAAGGATTCGGGGACAGTTATACGAGCAGTACTTC.

The chain carries TRBV5-4 and TRBJ2-1; D may be TRBD2 (7 bases). This CDR3 is 20 amino acids long. CDR1 and CDR2 (germline): SGHNT, YYREEE (reference sequence). Trimming left V 4 bases short and J 3 bases short, with 29 bases between. CDR3 nucleotide sequence: TGTGCCAGCAGCCCTGGGGGCGCGGGAGAAATGGAAGGGCACTACAATGAGCAGTTCTTC. Translating it yields CASSPGGAGEMEGHYNEQFF.

This sequence joins TRBV6-5 and TRBJ2-7, with D possibly matching TRBD1 (6 bases). Germline V CDR1 and CDR2: MNHEY, SVGAGI. This CDR3 is 14 amino acids long. The germline V and J ends were trimmed by 2 bases and 5 bases, with 13 bases remaining between them. The CDR3 is CASSYSTGSHEQYF. CDR3 DNA sequence: TGTGCCAGCAGTTACAGTACAGGGAGCCACGAGCAGTACTTC.

This chain connects TRBV10-1 to TRBJ2-1; D is possibly TRBD2 (5 bases). The CDR3 loop spans 13 amino acids. V lost 0 bases and J lost 9, with 9 bases in between. Germline assignment: CDR1 WNHNN and CDR2 SYGVQD (reference sequence). CDR3 sequence: CASSESPGFEQFF. CDR3 nucleotides: TGCGCCAGCAGTGAGTCGCCGGGATTTGAGCAGTTCTTC.

This rearrangement joins TRBV5-1 to TRBJ2-3; TRBD1 is a possible D gene (6 bases). The V gene's germline CDR1 is SGHRS and CDR2 YFSETQ. The CDR3 sequence is 15 residues long. V shed 9 bases and J shed 0 bases, with 17 bases lying between them. CDR3 in amino acids: CATPPTDRSTDTQYF. In nucleotides, the CDR3 is TGCGCCACCCCCCCCACAGACAGGAGCACAGATACGCAGTATTTT.

This clone appeared once. The chain joins TRBV30 to TRBJ2-5; TRBD1 might be the D (6 bases). Deletions cut 2 bases from V and 11 bases from J, with 21 bases between. CDR1 and CDR2 from the germline V gene are GTSNPN and SVGIG (reference sequence). This CDR3 comprises 14 residues. In DNA, the CDR3 is TGTGCCTGGAGTCCCCTTACAGGGACCGAGGTGCAGTACTTC. Its protein is CAWSPLTGTEVQYF.

The CDR3 is CASSSPPGQGADSPLHF. The CDR3 nucleotides are TGTGCCAGCAGTAGTCCGCCAGGACAGGGGGCGGATTCACCCCTCCACTTT. This chain connects TRBV25-1 to TRBJ1-6, with 11 bases that match TRBD1. The V gene's germline CDR1 is MGHDK and CDR2 SYGVNS. This CDR3 has 17 residues. Losses at the gene ends were 5 bases for V and 8 bases for J; bases not matched to a gene: 11.

The chain is built from TRBV4-3 and TRBJ2-7, with a tentative D call TRBD2 (6 bases). CDR1 and CDR2 (germline): LGHNA, YSLEER. The CDR3 is 16 amino acids. The V end lost 0 bases, the J end lost 4 bases, and 16 bases lay between the germline ends. The CDR3 DNA is TGCGCCAGCAGCCAAGACCGGCGGGGAAGGATGTACGAGCAGTACTTC. Its protein is CASSQDRRGRMYEQYF.

V is TRBV9 and J is TRBJ1-5; D gene uncertain. The germline V and J ends were trimmed by 0 bases and 2 bases, with 6 bases remaining between them. Germline CDR1 SGDLS, CDR2 YYNGEE. CDR3 length: 14 amino acids. DNA of the CDR3: TGTGCCAGCAGCGTAGGGGAGGGCAATCAGCCCCAGCATTTT. Encoded protein: CASSVGEGNQPQHF.

V is TRBV5-1 and J is TRBJ2-7; 8 positions match TRBD2. Per the germline V gene, CDR1 is SGHRS and CDR2 is YFSETQ. The CDR3 is made up of 16 amino acids. The V and J ends lost 2 bases and 0 bases, in that order; junction bases with no gene match: 7. The CDR3, as DNA: TGCGCCAGCAGCTTACCGAAGACTAGCGACTCCTACGAGCAGTACTTC. This translates into CASSLPKTSDSYEQYF.

V gene TRBV4-3 combines with J gene TRBJ1-1; possibly TRBD1 for D (5 bases). The V and J ends lost 0 bases and 1 base respectively, with 18 bases between them. Germline V gives CDR1 LGHNA, CDR2 YSLEER. The length of the CDR3 is 18 residues. The DNA of the CDR3 is TGCGCCAGCAGCCAAGACTTGCTTCAGGGAGGTTGGAACACTGAAGCTTTCTTT. Encoded protein: CASSQDLLQGGWNTEAFF.

This chain links TRBV6-1 with TRBJ2-2; 14 bases map to TRBD2. Trimming took 4 bases from V and 6 from J; bases not matched to a gene: 7. The CDR3 runs 17 residues. The germline gives CDR1 MNHNS, CDR2 SASEGT. In nucleotides, the CDR3 is TGTGCCAGCAGTGCCGCCGGGACTAGCGGGAGCGCCGGGGAGCTGTTTTTT. As protein: CASSAAGTSGSAGELFF.